Below, 21 T cell receptor beta chains from the same sample are listed, as sequenced in a study of cytomegalovirus exposure and HLA in healthy donors (TCRdb year 2017). Library prep was done by the immunoSEQ multiplex PCR assay. For the multiplex PCR, a mixture combining 60 forward primers for TCR Vbeta segments and 13 reverse primers for TCR Jbeta segments was used. TCRdb took over this immuneACCESS table, retaining in-frame rearrangements with V and J assigned. Such tables are incomplete; in checked studies, under half of the missing clones stem from an unresolved V gene, and the remainder is unexplained. The sample includes about 150,000 clones, with around 83% observed a single time. More than 2% of the sample lies in the top ten. The specimen sequenced was PBMCs. The origin of the receptors is a woman in her late teens or twenties in good health and CMV-seronegative.

There are a few counts of this clone. The chain couples TRBV27 to TRBJ1-6; unclear D gene. The CDR3 consists of 16 residues. Germline loops: CDR1 MNHEY, CDR2 SMNVEV (reference sequence). The germline V and J ends were trimmed by 8 bases and 1 base, with 15 bases remaining between them. CDR3 in DNA: TGTGCCAGCTCCTTGACCCTCAGGTCCTATAATTCACCCCTCCACTTT. Translating gives CASSLTLRSYNSPLHF.

J is TRBJ2-5 and V is TRBV7-9; D may be TRBD2 (5 bases). Germline-derived CDR1 and CDR2 are SEHNR and FQNEAQ (reference sequence). Trimming took 3 bases from V and 1 from J, leaving 12 bases between them. This CDR3 spans 15 amino acids. DNA of the CDR3: TGTGCCAGCAGCTTCCCACTAGGACTCCAAGAGACCCAGTACTTC. Translation: CASSFPLGLQETQYF.

On this clone: At the DNA level, this CDR3 is encoded by other sequences in the same sample as well. This sequence joins TRBV7-2 and TRBJ2-7, with 9 bases matching TRBD1. Germline loops: CDR1 SGHTA, CDR2 FQGNSA. With 5 bases clipped from V and 4 bases from J, the junction kept 6 bases outside the gene matches. CDR3 length: 14 residues. The CDR3 nucleotides are TGTGCCAGCAGCCCGGGACAGGGACCTTACGAGCAGTACTTC. Amino acid sequence: CASSPGQGPYEQYF.

V gene TRBV2 combines with J gene TRBJ2-2, with 11 positions matching TRBD2. The CDR3 loop spans 20 amino acids. After removal of 5 bases from V and 0 bases from J, the junction contained 14 bases not matched to a gene. The germline V gene has CDR1 SNHLY and CDR2 FYNNEI. CDR3 residues: CASSPRWLAGGFANTGELFF. The CDR3 DNA sequence: TGTGCCAGCAGTCCCCGGTGGCTAGCGGGAGGATTCGCGAACACCGGGGAGCTGTTTTTT.

This clone has a handful of counts. The chain combines TRBV6-6 with TRBJ2-7; 9 bases are a match to TRBD1. V lost 5 bases, J lost 5 bases, and 7 bases stayed unmatched. The CDR3 is 14 amino acids. From germline, CDR1 is MNHNY and CDR2 SVGAGI (reference sequence). In DNA form, the CDR3 reads TGTGCCAGCAGTCTCGGGGACAGGGTCCACGAGCAGTACTTC. Translating gives CASSLGDRVHEQYF.

The V and J genes are TRBV5-4 and TRBJ2-3; weak D call: TRBD2 (7 bases). The CDR3 loop spans 16 amino acids. V shed 1 base and J shed 5 bases, with 17 bases lying between them. CDR1 SGHNT and CDR2 YYREEE come from the germline V gene (reference sequence). The CDR3 spells CASSLSFGGGQDTQYF. CDR3 bases: TGTGCCAGCAGCTTGAGTTTTGGGGGGGGCCAAGATACGCAGTATTTT.

This chain links TRBV29-1 with TRBJ1-2, with D maybe TRBD1 (5 bases). V was shortened by 6 bases and J by 8 bases, with 22 bases between the two germline ends. CDR1 is SQVTM and CDR2 is ANQGSEA in the germline V gene. The CDR3 runs to 14 residues. CDR3 sequence: CSVDKTQGGWGYTF. The CDR3 bases are TGCAGCGTGGATAAGACCCAGGGAGGGTGGGGCTACACCTTC.

The V gene is TRBV7-2, the J gene TRBJ2-1, with D hard to call. V shed 1 base and J shed 11 bases, with 12 bases lying between them. This CDR3 spans 13 amino acids. Looked up from germline, CDR1 is SGHTA and CDR2 is FQGNSA. The DNA for the CDR3 is TGTGCCAGCAGCTTAGTGGTCAGTTCAAAGCAGTTCTTC. It is translated as CASSLVVSSKQFF. Full variable domain (missing parts from reference TRBV7-2 and TRBJ2-1): GAGVSQSPSNKVTEKGKDVELRCDPISGHTALYWYRQSLGQGLEFLIYFQGNSAPDKSGLPSDRFSAERTGGSVSTLTIQRTQQEDSAVYLCASSLVVSSKQFFGPGTRLTVL.

This chain joins TRBV5-1 and TRBJ1-4, with TRBD1 matching 8 bases. Germline trimming cut 2 bases from V and 8 bases from J; bases unmatched to any gene: 8. Per the germline V gene, CDR1 is SGHRS and CDR2 is YFSETQ. The CDR3 length is 15 residues. The CDR3 nucleotides read TGCGCCAGCAGCTTCGTACAGGGGGTAAAGGAAAAACTGTTTTTT. Amino acid sequence: CASSFVQGVKEKLFF.

V is TRBV6-1 and J is TRBJ2-7; 10 nucleotides agree with TRBD1. V shed 4 bases, J shed 3 bases, and the junction held 3 bases outside the gene matches. Looked up from germline, CDR1 is MNHNS and CDR2 is SASEGT. The CDR3 contains 14 residues. In nucleotides, the CDR3 is TGTGCCAGCAGTGTAGACAGGGGGCACTACGAGCAGTACTTC. Its protein product is CASSVDRGHYEQYF.

This clone appeared a single time. The chain has TRBV4-2 and TRBJ1-2; D is ambiguous. The CDR3 sequence is 13 residues long. In germline, CDR1 is LGHNA, CDR2 YNFKEQ. Trimming pared 0 bases from V and 7 bases from J, leaving 9 bases between. This chain's CDR3 is CASSQDRTRGYTF. As DNA, the CDR3 is TGTGCCAGCAGCCAAGACCGAACACGTGGCTACACCTTC.

This clone has only one observation. The rearrangement links TRBV6-4 to TRBJ2-2; 7 bases match TRBD2. Germline CDR1 is MRHNA and CDR2 is SNTAGT. The trim removed 9 bases at V and 2 bases at J, leaving 6 bases unmatched. The CDR3 loop spans 14 amino acids. The chain's CDR3 is CARSGVGNTGELFF. CDR3 DNA: TGTGCCAGGAGCGGGGTAGGAAACACCGGGGAGCTGTTTTTT.

This chain connects TRBV7-9 to TRBJ2-7; 7 nucleotides line up with TRBD1. Germline CDR1 is SEHNR and CDR2 is FQNEAQ (reference sequence). This CDR3 has 13 residues. The V and J ends lost 4 bases and 6 bases, in that order; junction bases with no gene match: 6. CDR3 in amino acids: CASSSDRVGEQYF. The CDR3 region has the DNA TGTGCCAGCAGCTCAGACAGGGTCGGCGAGCAGTACTTC. The full variable domain, with the rest looked up from reference TRBV7-9 and TRBJ2-7, is DTGVSQNPRHKITKRGQNVTFRCDPISEHNRLYWYRQTLGQGPEFLTYFQNEAQLEKSRLLSDRFSAERPKGSFSTLEIQRTEQGDSAMYLCASSSDRVGEQYFGPGTRLTVT.

A remark on this clone: Its ends do not fully match the called genes, so a read error is possible. The chain carries TRBV27 and TRBJ1-1; D gene unclear. Germline CDR1 reads MNHEY; CDR2 reads SMNVEV (reference sequence). This CDR3 comprises 13 residues. This CDR3 is CASSLSIVTEAFF. In nucleotides, the CDR3 is TGTGCCAGCAGTTTATCGATCGTGACTGAGGCTTTCTTT.

This clone was picked up a small number of times. The chain joins TRBV18 to TRBJ1-4; 7 positions match TRBD1. CDR1 and CDR2 (germline): KGHSH, LQKENI. The CDR3 has 14 amino acids. V was pared by 2 bases and J by 8 bases, with 5 bases of the junction left unmatched. The CDR3 coding sequence is TGTGCCAGCTCACCAGACAGGGTGGAGGAAAAACTGTTTTTT. This codes for CASSPDRVEEKLFF.

This clone was seen once. This sequence joins TRBV14 and TRBJ2-1; D is perhaps TRBD1 (5 bases). Germline CDR1 reads SGHDN; CDR2 reads FVKESK. V was pared by 0 bases and J by 7 bases, with 13 bases between. The CDR3 is 15 amino acids. The CDR3 nucleotides are TGTGCCAGCAGCCAAGAGTCAGGGCGTTTGAATGAGCAGTTCTTC. Amino acid sequence: CASSQESGRLNEQFF.

The CDR3 loop reads CASRETGGTNEKLFF. As DNA, the CDR3 is TGCGCCAGCAGGGAAACAGGGGGGACTAATGAAAAACTGTTTTTT. J is TRBJ1-4 and V is TRBV4-1; 8 bases agree with TRBD1. The CDR3 length is 15 residues. Losses at the gene ends were 6 bases for V and 2 bases for J; bases not matched to a gene: 5. Per the germline V gene, CDR1 is MGHRA and CDR2 is YSYEKL.

The V and J genes are TRBV28 and TRBJ1-1, with D perhaps matching TRBD1 (6 bases). Germline lookup yields CDR1 MDHEN and CDR2 SYDVKM. This CDR3 contains 11 residues. V was cut by 7 bases and J by 10 bases, with 13 bases left in between. The DNA for the CDR3 is TGTGCCAGCACACTTAACAGGGCAGCTTTCTTT. Amino acid sequence: CASTLNRAAFF.

The chain employs TRBV28 and TRBJ1-2; D is unclear. With 7 bases removed from V and 7 bases from J, the gap between germline ends came to 10 bases. The germline V gene has CDR1 MDHEN and CDR2 SYDVKM. The CDR3 contains 11 residues. The CDR3 loop is CASTRGLGYTF. The CDR3 nucleotides read TGTGCCAGCACGCGCGGGCTTGGCTACACCTTC.

This clone was seen a handful of times. The chain couples TRBV6-4 to TRBJ2-1; 9 bases agree with TRBD2. The trim removed 3 bases at V and 6 bases at J, leaving 6 bases unmatched. The CDR3 loop spans 15 amino acids. Per the germline V gene, CDR1 is MRHNA and CDR2 is SNTAGT. The DNA for the CDR3 is TGTGCCAGCAGTGAGTCTAGCGGGGACCGCAATGAGCAGTTCTTC. This encodes CASSESSGDRNEQFF.

This clone appeared once. The chain recombines TRBV6-1 with TRBJ2-7; TRBD2 matches at 11 bases. Trimming removed 6 bases from V and 4 bases from J; junction bases left unmatched: 8. The CDR3 totals 15 residues. The germline V gene has CDR1 MNHNS and CDR2 SASEGT. The CDR3 region is CASSLAVAGGYEQYF. In DNA form, the CDR3 reads TGTGCCAGCAGCCTGGCGGTAGCGGGAGGGTACGAGCAGTACTTC.